This TCR beta chain comes out of a study of human T cells and chemical hapten exposure. Regarding time point: patch test 2, 6 weeks after DPC sensitization. Treatment noted: therapeutic diphenylcyclopropenone sensitization with weekly scalp DPC. As the library was built, unique molecular identifiers were attached to individual cDNA molecules. TCRdb re-derived calls from the RACE reads in MiXCR, one entry per CDR3 protein. Among 140,000 or so distinct CDR3 sequences listed, around 11% were seen once. This CDR3 has 14 residues. The J segment lost 6 bases and the V segment lost 0 bases, leaving 5 bases of the junction unmatched. Germline CDR1 DFQATT, CDR2 SNEGSKA (reference sequence). Findings of the study overall: Expanded TCRs produced significantly more large CDR3 similarity clusters than controls did. TCRs whose frequency exceeded 1 in 1000 remained the same following DPC sensitization.

This clonotype was counted at least ten times. Its antigen is unidentified. The receptor comes from a woman between 45 and 60 years old with alopecia areata. Some clones in this sample may be carry-over from other donors' samples. The specimen comprised whole blood, sampled in connection with sensitization to the hapten diphenylcyclopropenone (DPC). The gene calls are TRBV20-1 and TRBJ1-5, with 7 bases identical to TRBD1. In DNA, the CDR3 is TGCAGTGCTAGAGATCCAGGGGGAGGTCAGCCCCAGCATTTT. As protein: CSARDPGGGQPQHF.